Described below is a single T cell receptor (beta chain) sequence and its context. No antigen is known for it. This entry is derived from a study of T-cell memory formation after mild COVID-19. Whole-study context: For the most part, TCR clusters were specific to one donor. Study results and caveats: Nothing confirmed that second-wave clones peaking on day 37 were specific for SARS-CoV-2. Balance between CD4 and CD8 was seen in clones contracting day 15 to 85, and a CD4+ lean was seen in later expanders.

With constant-segment primers, 5'RACE yielded cDNA libraries of TCR alpha and TCR beta that carried sample barcodes and UMIs. TCRdb fed the 5' RACE reads into MiXCR, producing one record per CDR3 protein. The data show roughly 89,000 distinct CDR3 sequences, roughly 15% seen once. V lost 3 bases and J 4 bases, leaving 22 bases between the germline ends. This CDR3 comprises 17 residues. Germline-derived CDR1 and CDR2 are SGDLS and YYNGEE. The chain uses TRBV9 and TRBJ1-1; maybe TRBD1 (5 bases). The sequence was collected from a man aged 18 to 35 who had mild COVID-19 (a few samples of this study predate the infection). Cell type and time point are not known. The source material was PBMCs or a T cell subset sorted from them (not recorded which). The CDR3 DNA sequence: TGTGCCAGCAGCGAGTTCCCGGGGGATGGTTCGAGCACTGAAGCTTTCTTT. Protein: CASSEFPGDGSSTEAFF.